The 2 T cell receptor beta chains presented below share a single source sample, sequenced in a study of CD8 T cells in Susac syndrome (dated by TCRdb to the late 2010s). Library method: the immunoSEQ multiplex PCR assay. RNA was extracted using the RNeasy kit, and about 0.5 to 1 ug of the RNA was reverse transcribed with random hexamers. In TCRdb, the public reads were trimmed at Q25 with fastp and aligned with MiXCR, with productive beta chains retained. Each entry is one CDR3 protein sequence, shown with its most common DNA and genes. This sample holds 190,000 or so distinct CDR3 sequences; roughly 96% were observed only once. The ten largest account for 0.093% of the sample. Sequenced: CD4+ T cells from PBMCs. The receptor source for this set is a human donor with multiple sclerosis.

This chain joins TRBV6-1 and TRBJ2-7; TRBD2 agrees at 8 bases. Germline V lookup: CDR1 MNHNS, CDR2 SASEGT. V lost 1 base and J lost 5; bases outside the gene matches: 7. CDR3 length: 15 amino acids. The CDR3 nucleotides read TGTGCCAGCAGTGAAGGAGCCGGGAGGGGAAACGAGCAGTACTTC. It translates to CASSEGAGRGNEQYF.

In its sample, this clonotype was seen a few times. CDR3 coding DNA: TGTGCCTGGAGGGTAAGCGGGAGCGGTGCAGATACGCAGTATTTT. The encoded protein is CAWRVSGSGADTQYF. The rearrangement joins TRBV30 to TRBJ2-3, with 8 positions matching TRBD2. Trimming at V came to 3 bases and at J to 4 bases, leaving 9 bases not matched to a gene. The CDR3 is 15 residues long. Germline V lookup: CDR1 GTSNPN, CDR2 SVGIG (reference sequence).